Each of the 27 T cell receptor beta chains below was sequenced from the same sample in a study of T cell repertoires in cytomegalovirus infection. Antigens for these TCRs are unknown. From the reads, TCRdb called clonotypes with MiXCR, one entry per CDR3 protein. The sample carries about 920,000 distinct CDR3 sequences, about a third recorded once. The starting material was cultured CD8+ T cells from PBMCs, obtained from culture after CMV antigen stimulation. The receptors derive from a human donor in good health (CMV status not recorded). Some clones in this sample may be carry-over from other donors' samples.

V and J are TRBV10-3 and TRBJ2-1; no reliable D call. This CDR3 is built from 14 residues. V lost 5 bases to trimming and J lost 2 bases, with 10 bases between them. Germline CDR1 is ENHRY and CDR2 is SYGVKD. The CDR3 region is CAISFDSPYNEQFF. The CDR3 DNA follows: TGTGCCATCAGTTTTGACTCTCCCTACAATGAGCAGTTCTTC.

The chain links TRBV29-1 to TRBJ1-2; D gene unclear. This CDR3 spans 12 amino acids. Deletions cut 5 bases from V and 5 bases from J, with 12 bases between. CDR1 and CDR2 from the germline V gene are SQVTM and ANQGSEA. The CDR3 reads CSVLQVTYGYTF. The CDR3 DNA follows: TGCAGCGTTCTCCAGGTGACTTATGGCTACACCTTC.

This clonotype was seen a few times. The rearrangement joins TRBV6-5 to TRBJ1-1, with D maybe TRBD1 (5 bases). CDR1 is MNHEY and CDR2 is SVGAGI in the germline V gene. CDR3 size: 14 residues. The germline V and J ends were trimmed by 3 bases and 0 bases, with 8 bases remaining between them. The CDR3 region has the DNA TGTGCCAGCAGTTATGCAGGGTTGAACACTGAAGCTTTCTTT. Protein: CASSYAGLNTEAFF.

This clonotype was recorded many times. V usage is TRBV7-8 and J usage is TRBJ2-3; D possibly corresponds to TRBD2 (6 bases). Trimming removed 0 bases at V and 1 base at J, with 17 bases between. The CDR3 length is 18 residues. CDR1 and CDR2 (germline): SGHVS, FQNEAQ. CDR3 nucleotide sequence: TGTGCCAGCAGCTTAGCGCCCGATGGGGGGTGGGGCACAGATACGCAGTATTTT. As protein: CASSLAPDGGWGTDTQYF.

V gene TRBV20-1 combines with J gene TRBJ2-3; 11 nucleotides line up with TRBD2. CDR1 and CDR2 from the germline V gene are DFQATT and SNEGSKA (reference sequence). The CDR3 totals 17 residues. The junction had 6 bases not matched to a gene; V was cut back by 1 base and J by 0 bases. CDR3 residues: CSARVAGGTTSTDTQYF. The DNA of the CDR3 is TGCAGTGCTAGAGTAGCGGGGGGGACCACTAGCACAGATACGCAGTATTTT.

The CDR3 nucleotides are TGTGCCAGCAGACCCCATTCCGGGGGGACAAACACCGGGGAGCTGTTTTTT. It specifies CASRPHSGGTNTGELFF. The chain carries TRBV28 and TRBJ2-2; perhaps TRBD2 as D (7 bases). Germline loops: CDR1 MDHEN, CDR2 SYDVKM. V dropped 6 bases and J dropped 2 bases, with 19 bases sitting between them. The CDR3 has 17 residues.

The V gene is TRBV6-5, the J gene TRBJ2-7; D perhaps matches TRBD1 (5 bases). CDR1 and CDR2 from the germline V gene are MNHEY and SVGAGI. The CDR3 extends over 14 amino acids. Trimming left V 2 bases short and J 1 base short, with 9 bases between. The CDR3 region has the DNA TGTGCCAGCAGTTACCTGCCAGGGTCCTACGAGCAGTACTTC. It is translated as CASSYLPGSYEQYF.

This clonotype was counted once. The chain links TRBV19 to TRBJ1-1; the match to TRBD1 covers 10 bases. V gave up 7 bases and J gave up 1 base; unmatched junction bases: 6. In germline, CDR1 is LNHDA, CDR2 SQIVND (reference sequence). The CDR3 consists of 15 residues. CDR3 in DNA: TGTGCCAGTAAGGACAGGGGGGGTCCGAACACTGAAGCTTTCTTT. Translation gives CASKDRGGPNTEAFF.

This clonotype was seen ten or more times. The chain has TRBV7-9 and TRBJ2-3; D tentatively fits TRBD1 or TRBD2 (6 bases each). CDR1 and CDR2 from the germline V gene are SEHNR and FQNEAQ (reference sequence). The CDR3 contains 15 residues. The V and J ends lost 5 bases and 3 bases respectively, with 15 bases between them. CDR3 in amino acids: CASSPPGAATDTQYF. As DNA, the CDR3 is TGTGCCAGCAGCCCCCCGGGGGCGGCGACAGATACGCAGTATTTT.

The rearrangement uses TRBV24-1 and TRBJ1-1; no clear D gene. V lost 4 bases and J lost 1, with 15 bases in between. Germline CDR1 is KGHDR and CDR2 is SFDVKD. This CDR3 region has 16 residues. For the CDR3, the DNA is TGTGCCACCAGTGACCGGACTAGGACTCAGAACACTGAAGCTTTCTTT. Amino acids: CATSDRTRTQNTEAFF.

This clonotype was found a few times. The chain has TRBV12-3 or TRBV12-4 and TRBJ1-1; D is unclear. Trimming removed 6 bases at V and 8 bases at J, with 19 bases between. This CDR3 has 14 amino acids. CDR3 sequence reads: CASSATRTEREAFF. In DNA, the CDR3 is TGTGCCAGCAGCGCAACGAGGACGGAACGAGAAGCTTTCTTT.

V usage is TRBV20-1 and J usage is TRBJ1-6, with D possibly being TRBD1 (6 bases). Germline assignment: CDR1 DFQATT and CDR2 SNEGSKA (reference sequence). V dropped 3 bases and J dropped 7 bases, with 10 bases sitting between them. The CDR3 extends over 13 amino acids. The CDR3 sequence: CSASKGDNSPLHF. CDR3 coding DNA: TGCAGTGCTAGCAAGGGGGACAATTCACCCCTCCACTTT.

The V gene is TRBV2, the J gene TRBJ2-1; D assignment may be TRBD1 or TRBD2 (5 bases each). Germline CDR1 reads SNHLY; CDR2 reads FYNNEI. Trimming shortened V by 6 bases and J by 8 bases, and 14 bases separated the two germline ends. There are 13 residues in the CDR3. CDR3 region: CASRAGLGDEQFF. In nucleotides, the CDR3 is TGTGCCAGCAGGGCAGGGCTGGGAGATGAGCAGTTCTTC.

Concerning this clonotype itself: A read error may account for a junction end that differs from germline. The rearrangement links TRBV27 to TRBJ2-1, with TRBD2 matching over 9 bases. Germline V gene lookup returns CDR1 MNHEY and CDR2 SMNVEV (reference sequence). This CDR3 has 13 amino acids. CDR3 sequence: CASSLSSRSGGLF. In DNA form, the CDR3 reads TGTGCCAGCAGTTTATCTTCTCGTAGCGGGGGCCTCTTC.

This clonotype was detected ten times or more. V and J are TRBV7-6 and TRBJ2-3, with TRBD2 matching over 12 bases. Germline V lookup: CDR1 SGHVS, CDR2 FNYEAQ. V shed 1 base, J shed 0 bases, and the junction held 8 bases outside the gene matches. This CDR3 has 19 residues. The chain's CDR3 is CASSLESLAGGPSTDTQYF. As DNA, the CDR3 is TGTGCCAGCAGCTTAGAGTCTCTAGCGGGGGGGCCTAGCACAGATACGCAGTATTTT. Supplemented by reference TRBV7-6 and TRBJ2-3, the full variable domain reads GAGVSQSPRYKVTKRGQDVALRCDPISGHVSLYWYRQALGQGPEFLTYFNYEAQQDKSGLPNDRFSAERPEGSISTLTIQRTEQRDSAMYRCASSLESLAGGPSTDTQYFGPGTRLTVL.

This clonotype was seen a few times. J is TRBJ1-1 and V is TRBV5-4; D not resolved. Trimming took off 4 bases at V and 0 bases at J, with 16 bases between the two ends. The CDR3 extends over 16 amino acids. Per germline, CDR1 SGHNT and CDR2 YYREEE (reference sequence). CDR3 sequence (DNA): TGTGCCAGCAGCCGCCGCCGGGAGCGGATGAACACTGAAGCTTTCTTT. Its protein is CASSRRRERMNTEAFF.

This clonotype was found many times. CDR3 residues: CASSPGSETQYF. The CDR3 DNA sequence: TGTGCCAGCAGCCCAGGGTCTGAGACCCAGTACTTC. V and J are TRBV7-2 and TRBJ2-5; possible D gene TRBD1, 5 bases. This CDR3 contains 12 residues. The V gene's germline CDR1 is SGHTA and CDR2 FQGNSA. Trimming took 5 bases from V and 5 from J, leaving 9 bases between them.

The chain links TRBV12-3 or TRBV12-4 to TRBJ2-2; 12 bases are a match to TRBD2. The ends lost 6 bases at V and 2 bases at J; junction bases unmatched: 7. This CDR3 has 17 residues. The CDR3 loop reads CASSPGTSGPNTGELFF. CDR3 in DNA: TGTGCCAGCAGCCCTGGGACTAGCGGGCCTAACACCGGGGAGCTGTTTTTT.

The chain carries TRBV12-5 and TRBJ2-4; possible D gene TRBD2, 6 bases. This CDR3 has 14 residues. V was shortened by 5 bases and J by 1 base, with 9 bases between the two germline ends. Per germline, CDR1 LGHNT and CDR2 FRNRAP. The CDR3 bases are TGTGCTAGTGGTCCTGGGGGGGCCAAAAACATTCAGTACTTC. Protein: CASGPGGAKNIQYF. Full variable domain (rest looked up from reference TRBV12-5 and TRBJ2-4): DARVTQTPRHKVTEMGQEVTMRCQPILGHNTVFWYRQTMMQGLELLAYFRNRAPLDDSGMPKDRFSAEMPDATLATLKIQPSEPRDSAVYFCASGPGGAKNIQYFGAGTRLSVL.

In this sample, this clonotype turned up a few times. The chain carries TRBV6-2 or TRBV6-3 and TRBJ2-1, with D maybe TRBD2 (5 bases). CDR3 length equals 12 residues. The V end lost 8 bases, the J end lost 9 bases, and 14 bases lay between the germline ends. Germline V gives CDR1 MNHEY, CDR2 SVGEGT. CDR3 sequence: CASSYHAGEQFF. The CDR3 nucleotides are TGTGCCAGCTCTTATCACGCGGGTGAGCAGTTCTTC.

The rearrangement links TRBV29-1 to TRBJ1-2; D is uncertain. This CDR3 has 15 residues. The germline CDR1 and CDR2 sequences are SQVTM and ANQGSEA. Trimming stripped 2 bases from V and 5 bases from J, with 18 bases between. DNA for the CDR3: TGCAGCGTTGAACTCGCCTCGACAAAAGAATATGGCTACACCTTC. Encoded protein: CSVELASTKEYGYTF.

In this sample, this clonotype turned up once. This chain links TRBV19 with TRBJ2-1; 12 positions match TRBD1. The trim removed 5 bases at V and 8 bases at J, leaving 10 bases unmatched. Per germline, CDR1 LNHDA and CDR2 SQIVND (reference sequence). The CDR3 length is 16 residues. The CDR3 DNA reads as TGTGCCAGTAGTCCAGGGACAGGGGGCGCCATTGATGAGCAGTTCTTC. Residues: CASSPGTGGAIDEQFF.

V gene TRBV12-3 or TRBV12-4 combines with J gene TRBJ2-1; no definite D call. The CDR3 consists of 13 residues. The V gene lost 7 bases and the J gene lost 5 bases, with 12 bases spanning the gap. CDR3 loop: CASTPAPDNEQFF. CDR3 nucleotides: TGTGCCAGCACCCCAGCACCGGACAATGAGCAGTTCTTC.

The chain is built from TRBV6-8 and TRBJ2-1; the D gene could be TRBD1 or TRBD2 (5 bases each). The V gene lost 3 bases and the J gene lost 14 bases, with 14 bases spanning the gap. From germline, CDR1 is MNHGY and CDR2 SAAAGT. The CDR3 runs 12 residues. As DNA, the CDR3 is TGTGCCAGCAGTTATGACGGGGACCGGGAGTTCTTC. Translated: CASSYDGDREFF.

The chain combines TRBV6-5 with TRBJ1-2; tentatively, D is TRBD1 (5 bases). The CDR3 runs to 16 residues. CDR1 is MNHEY, CDR2 SVGAGI, per germline. V lost 6 bases, J lost 6 bases, and 23 bases lay in between. CDR3 region: CASSRGIINDLDGYTF. CDR3 sequence (DNA): TGTGCCAGCAGCCGGGGGATAATCAACGATCTGGATGGCTACACCTTC.

This clonotype was counted once. One end of the junction is discordant with germline, which a read error may explain. The chain joins TRBV10-3 to TRBJ1-1; D is ambiguous. The CDR3 contains 14 residues. The V gene's germline CDR1 is ENHRY and CDR2 SYGVKD. The CDR3 loop reads CTISGRPPNTEAFF. The CDR3 region has the DNA TGTACCATCAGTGGTCGCCCCCCGAACACTGAAGCTTTCTTT.

The chain couples TRBV4-1 to TRBJ1-2, with 7 bases aligning to TRBD1. The V gene end was trimmed by 1 base and the J gene end by 5 bases; junction bases not matched to a gene: 10. Germline V gene sequence: CDR1 MGHRA, CDR2 YSYEKL. This CDR3 comprises 16 residues. The CDR3 loop is CASSQGTGSPFYGYTF. In nucleotides, the CDR3 is TGCGCCAGCAGCCAAGGGACAGGCAGTCCCTTTTATGGCTACACCTTC.